This TCR beta chain comes out of a study of T cell responses to AZD1222 COVID-19 vaccine (dated by TCRdb to the early 2020s). For the study in its entirety: AZD1222 recipients with second doses at about 4 weeks or about 12 weeks were pooled, because spike-specific TCR depth and breadth did not differ between schedules. A total of 233 trial participants underwent TCR sequencing, of whom about 210 received two doses of AZD1222 and some 25 received two doses of the MenACWY control vaccine. Trial participants were enrolled by age into subgroups of 18-55, 56-69 and 70-plus years, and around 150, 28 and 57 TCR-sequenced participants, respectively, were included in these subgroups. Broad study findings and their caveats: Because no day 14 peak-response samples were available, repertoires were characterized only after the peak T cell response. The vaccine-associated CD4 TCRs covered the entire spike protein, and the dominant responses fell in regions 160-218 and 743-854. After two AZD1222 doses, both the breadth and the depth of spike-specific TCRs were significantly higher than at day 0 and than in MenACWY recipients. Conclusions about previously exposed vaccinees are limited, since just a handful of AZD1222 recipients were seropositive for SARS-CoV-2 at baseline. Epitopes outside the regions mutated in the B.1.351 and B.1.1.7 variants were reportedly recognized by nearly half of the unique spike-specific TCRs. Participants were mostly white British, with more females than males. The authors suggested clonal diversity may have been underestimated. In the small 56-69-year group, the increase in depth fell short of significance, most likely because of low power.

The cysteine opens and the phenylalanine closes a CDR3 of 15 amino acids. Only the CDR3 region is kept as DNA, spanning 45 bases read in frame from base 1. The V end loses 7 bases and the J end loses 3 bases, and a stretch of 19 bases separates them. CDR1 MNHEY and CDR2 SVGAGI were looked up in the germline V gene. Per the publication, the time point label means: baseline before first vaccination. Samples from vaccinated people were obtained from the UK trials COV001 and COV002, which included a single-blind randomized controlled phase 2/3 trial of AZD1222 (ChAdOx1 nCoV-19) in healthy adults. For TCRbeta chain sequencing, PBMC samples were collected from trial participants at day 0 and at day 28 after the second dose. Notes on this clone: Its antigen remains undetermined. Per-base qualities were not stored, and no clone one base away is much larger.

The CDR3 regions of human TCRbeta chains were analyzed by immunosequencing. The published analysis was carried out like this. TCRs in the repertoires were matched against a reference library of SARS-CoV-2-specific TCRs that had been generated with the MIRA antigen-specificity platform. Breadth was defined as the fraction of unique TCRs that were SARS-CoV-2-associated. Depth was defined as the fraction of total T cells that were SARS-CoV-2-associated. Using the MIRA data, every spike-specific TCR was mapped to the spike region that the TCR reacted to and assigned to either a CD4 or a CD8 class. Log10-transformed breadth and depth values were compared by one-way ANOVA with Sidak's multiple comparisons tests. The table was pulled from immuneACCESS by TCRdb, which kept in-frame rearrangements only. Such tables lose some clones; where checked, under half of the loss comes from unresolved V genes, and the rest has no known cause. D and trimming were read from the DNA, whereas the V and J calls and clone size are those reported in that table. The sample data list about 85,000 clones, and roughly nine tenths of these were observed just once. Clones ranked in the top ten supply 7% of the sample.

Here the sequenced sample was peripheral blood, taken on day 0 of AZD1222 vaccination. This receptor was identified in an adult in good health. The sequence links TRBV6-5 to TRBJ2-7; TRBD2 is possibly the D segment (6 matching bases). The sequenced DNA: TGTGCCAGCACAGTCCCGGGACGGGAGAACTACGAGCAGTACTTC. This yields the protein CASTVPGRENYEQYF.